This TCR beta chain originates from a study of early T cells in non-severe SARS-CoV-2 infection. Study summary: The study sequenced bulk RNA from unsorted whole blood, with chains unpaired.

Study conclusions and caveats: Matching against VDJdb likely underestimated virus-specific expansions, favoring anti-spike CD8.

This clonotype was observed a few times. The target antigen is unknown. Germline trimming cut 0 bases from V and 4 bases from J; bases unmatched to any gene: 0. CDR3 length: 15 residues. Germline-derived CDR1 and CDR2 are MRHNA and SNTAGT. Individual cDNA molecules received unique molecular identifiers. TCRdb ran MiXCR on the 5' RACE reads and lists one entry per CDR3 protein. The sample consists of 75,000 to 80,000 distinct CDR3 sequences, around 16% of them appearing once. The clonotype was recovered from an adult who was a healthcare worker with PCR-confirmed SARS-CoV-2 infection or an uninfected control (not recorded which). The sequenced sample consisted of whole blood. V is TRBV6-4 and J is TRBJ2-1, with TRBD2 matching over 10 bases. The CDR3 sequence: CASSDSTSGYNEQFF. The CDR3 coding sequence is TGTGCCAGCAGTGACTCGACTAGCGGGTACAATGAGCAGTTCTTC.